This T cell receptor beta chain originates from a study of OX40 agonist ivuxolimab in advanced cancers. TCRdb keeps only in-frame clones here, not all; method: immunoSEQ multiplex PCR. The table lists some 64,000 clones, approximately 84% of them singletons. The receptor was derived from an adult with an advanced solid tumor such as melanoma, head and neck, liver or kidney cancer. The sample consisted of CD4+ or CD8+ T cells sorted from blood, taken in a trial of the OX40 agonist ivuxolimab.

The CDR3 region has the DNA TGTGCCAGCAGCAAAGATTGTCAGGCACAGTGTCCAAAAAACTCCTACGAGCAGTACTTC. Its protein product is CASSKDCQAQCPKNSYEQYF. This chain joins TRBV21-1 and TRBJ2-7; the listed D gene, TRBD1, was not tested against the DNA. TRBV21-1 is a pseudogene segment. The CDR3 loop spans 20 amino acids.